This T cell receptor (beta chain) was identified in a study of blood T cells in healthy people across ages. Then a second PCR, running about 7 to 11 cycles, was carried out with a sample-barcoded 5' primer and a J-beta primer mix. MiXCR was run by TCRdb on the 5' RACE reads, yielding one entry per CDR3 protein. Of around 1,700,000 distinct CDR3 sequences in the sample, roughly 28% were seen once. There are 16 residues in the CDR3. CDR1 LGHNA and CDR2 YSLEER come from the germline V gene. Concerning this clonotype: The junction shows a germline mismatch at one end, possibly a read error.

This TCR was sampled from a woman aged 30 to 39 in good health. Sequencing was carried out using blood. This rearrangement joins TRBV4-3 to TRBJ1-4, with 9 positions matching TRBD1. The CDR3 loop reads CASSQSTGTGIEKRFF. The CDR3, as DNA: TGCGCCAGCAGCCAATCGACCGGGACAGGGATTGAAAAACGGTTTTTT.